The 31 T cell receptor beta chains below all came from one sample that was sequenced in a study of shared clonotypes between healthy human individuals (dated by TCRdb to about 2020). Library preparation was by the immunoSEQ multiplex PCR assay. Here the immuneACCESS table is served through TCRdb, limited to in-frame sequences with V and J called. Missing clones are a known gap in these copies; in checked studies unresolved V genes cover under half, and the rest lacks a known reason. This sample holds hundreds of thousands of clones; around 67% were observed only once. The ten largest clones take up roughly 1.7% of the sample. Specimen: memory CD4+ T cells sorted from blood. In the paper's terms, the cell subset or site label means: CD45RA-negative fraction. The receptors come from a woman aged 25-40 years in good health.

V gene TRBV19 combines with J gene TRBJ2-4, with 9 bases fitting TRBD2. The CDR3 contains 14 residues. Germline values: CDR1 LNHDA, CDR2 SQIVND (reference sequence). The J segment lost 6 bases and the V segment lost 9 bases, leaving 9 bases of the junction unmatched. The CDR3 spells CASPGGRVGNIQYF. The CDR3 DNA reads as TGTGCCAGCCCGGGCGGGAGGGTTGGAAACATTCAGTACTTC.

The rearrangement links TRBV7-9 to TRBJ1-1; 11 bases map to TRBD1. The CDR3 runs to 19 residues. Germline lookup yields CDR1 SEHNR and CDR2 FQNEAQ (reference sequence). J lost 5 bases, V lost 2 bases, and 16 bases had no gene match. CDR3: CASSLSPGQGAYGRTEAFF. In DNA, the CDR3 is TGTGCCAGCAGCTTATCCCCCGGACAGGGGGCTTACGGTAGGACTGAAGCTTTCTTT. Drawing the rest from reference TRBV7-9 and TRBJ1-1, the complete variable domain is DTGVSQNPRHKITKRGQNVTFRCDPISEHNRLYWYRQTLGQGPEFLTYFQNEAQLEKSRLLSDRFSAERPKGSFSTLEIQRTEQGDSAMYLCASSLSPGQGAYGRTEAFFGQGTRLTVV.

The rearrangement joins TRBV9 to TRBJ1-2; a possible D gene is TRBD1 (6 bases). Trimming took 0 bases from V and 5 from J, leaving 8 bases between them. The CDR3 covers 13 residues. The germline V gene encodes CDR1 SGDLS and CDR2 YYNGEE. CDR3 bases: TGTGCCAGCAGCGTAGTAGGGGGATATGGCTACACCTTC. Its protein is CASSVVGGYGYTF.

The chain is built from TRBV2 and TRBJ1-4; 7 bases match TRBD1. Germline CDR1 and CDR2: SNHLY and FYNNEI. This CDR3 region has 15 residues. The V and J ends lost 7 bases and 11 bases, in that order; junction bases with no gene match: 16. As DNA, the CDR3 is TGTGCCAGCAAGCCGGGACAGCGCGGTGGTGGGAAACTGTTTTTT. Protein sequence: CASKPGQRGGGKLFF. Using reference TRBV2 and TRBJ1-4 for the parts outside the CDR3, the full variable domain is EPEVTQTPSHQVTQMGQEVILRCVPISNHLYFYWYRQILGQKVEFLVSFYNNEISEKSEIFDDQFSVERPDGSNFTLKIRSTKLEDSAMYFCASKPGQRGGGKLFFGSGTQLSVL.

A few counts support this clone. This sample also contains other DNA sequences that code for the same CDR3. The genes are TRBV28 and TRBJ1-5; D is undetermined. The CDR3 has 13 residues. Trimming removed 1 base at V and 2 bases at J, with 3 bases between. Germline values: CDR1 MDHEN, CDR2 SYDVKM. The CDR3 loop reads CASSLYGNQPQHF. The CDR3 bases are TGTGCCAGCAGTTTATACGGCAATCAGCCCCAGCATTTT.

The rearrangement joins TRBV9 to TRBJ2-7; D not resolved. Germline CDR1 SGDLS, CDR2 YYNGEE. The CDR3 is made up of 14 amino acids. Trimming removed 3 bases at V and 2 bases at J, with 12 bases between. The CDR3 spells CASSEGRGTYEQYF. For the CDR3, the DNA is TGTGCCAGCAGCGAAGGACGCGGAACCTACGAGCAGTACTTC.

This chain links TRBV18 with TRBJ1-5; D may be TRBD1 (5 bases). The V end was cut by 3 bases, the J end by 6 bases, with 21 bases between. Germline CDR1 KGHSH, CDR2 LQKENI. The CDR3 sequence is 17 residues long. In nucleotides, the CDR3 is TGTGCCAGCTCACCGGAGGGAACAGGATTCATCACTCAGCCCCAGCATTTT. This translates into CASSPEGTGFITQPQHF.

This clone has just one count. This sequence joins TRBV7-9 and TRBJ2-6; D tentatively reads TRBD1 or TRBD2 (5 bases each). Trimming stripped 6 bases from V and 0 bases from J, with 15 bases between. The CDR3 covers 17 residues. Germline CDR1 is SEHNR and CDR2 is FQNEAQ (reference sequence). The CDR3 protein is CASSSGTKYSGANVLTF. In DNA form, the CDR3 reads TGTGCCAGCAGTTCCGGGACGAAATACTCTGGGGCCAACGTCCTGACTTTC.

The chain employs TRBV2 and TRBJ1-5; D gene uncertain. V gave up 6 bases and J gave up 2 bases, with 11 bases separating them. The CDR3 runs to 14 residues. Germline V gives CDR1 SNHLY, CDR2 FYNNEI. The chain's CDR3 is CASSSRGGNQPQHF. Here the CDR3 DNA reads TGTGCCAGCAGCAGCAGAGGAGGCAATCAGCCCCAGCATTTT.

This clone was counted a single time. In DNA, the CDR3 is TGTGCCAGCAGTCCCGGGAGCCAAGGGGCAAGAACTGAAGCTTTCTTT. As protein: CASSPGSQGARTEAFF. The chain carries TRBV28 and TRBJ1-1; D is perhaps TRBD1 (5 bases). This CDR3 region has 16 residues. V was pared by 5 bases and J by 5 bases, with 21 bases between. Germline-derived CDR1 and CDR2 are MDHEN and SYDVKM.

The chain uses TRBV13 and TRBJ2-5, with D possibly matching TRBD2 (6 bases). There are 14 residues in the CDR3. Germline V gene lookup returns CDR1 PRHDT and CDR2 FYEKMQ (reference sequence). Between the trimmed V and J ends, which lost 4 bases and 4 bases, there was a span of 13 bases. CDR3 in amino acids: CASSSDQGGETQYF. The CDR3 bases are TGTGCCAGCAGCTCCGACCAGGGAGGAGAGACCCAGTACTTC.

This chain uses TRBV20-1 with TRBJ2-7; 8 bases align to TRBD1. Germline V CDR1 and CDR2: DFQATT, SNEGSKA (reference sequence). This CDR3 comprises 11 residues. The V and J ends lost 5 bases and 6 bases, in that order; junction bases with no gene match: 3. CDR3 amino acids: CSARTGIEQYF. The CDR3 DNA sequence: TGCAGTGCTCGGACAGGGATCGAGCAGTACTTC.

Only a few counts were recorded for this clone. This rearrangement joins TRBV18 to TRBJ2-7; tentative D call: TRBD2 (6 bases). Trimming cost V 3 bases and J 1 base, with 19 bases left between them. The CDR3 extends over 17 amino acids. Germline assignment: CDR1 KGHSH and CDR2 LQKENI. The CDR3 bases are TGTGCCAGCTCACCCACTGCTTCCGGGACTCTTTCCTACGAGCAGTACTTC. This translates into CASSPTASGTLSYEQYF.

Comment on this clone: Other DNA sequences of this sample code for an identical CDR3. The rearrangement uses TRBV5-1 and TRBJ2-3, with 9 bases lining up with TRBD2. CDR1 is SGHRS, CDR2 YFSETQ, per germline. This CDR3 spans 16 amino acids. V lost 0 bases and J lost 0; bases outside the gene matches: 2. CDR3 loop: CASSLASGDSTDTQYF. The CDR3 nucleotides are TGCGCCAGCAGCTTGGCTAGCGGGGATAGCACAGATACGCAGTATTTT.

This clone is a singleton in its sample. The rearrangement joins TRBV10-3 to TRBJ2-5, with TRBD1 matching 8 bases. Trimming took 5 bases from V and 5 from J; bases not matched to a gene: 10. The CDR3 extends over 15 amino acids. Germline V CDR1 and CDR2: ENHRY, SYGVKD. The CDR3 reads CAISLGGQVGETQYF. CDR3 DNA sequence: TGTGCCATCAGTCTCGGGGGACAGGTAGGGGAGACCCAGTACTTC.

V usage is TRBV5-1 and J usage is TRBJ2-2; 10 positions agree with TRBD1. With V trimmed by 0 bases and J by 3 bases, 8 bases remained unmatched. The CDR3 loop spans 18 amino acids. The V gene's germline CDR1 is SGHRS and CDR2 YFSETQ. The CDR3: CASSLVTTGTGDTGELFF. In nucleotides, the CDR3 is TGCGCCAGCAGCTTGGTCACCACCGGGACAGGGGACACCGGGGAGCTGTTTTTT. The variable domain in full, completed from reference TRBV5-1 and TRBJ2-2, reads KAGVTQTPRYLIKTRGQQVTLSCSPISGHRSVSWYQQTPGQGLQFLFEYFSETQRNKGNFPGRFSGRQFSNSRSEMNVSTLELGDSALYLCASSLVTTGTGDTGELFFGEGSRLTVL.

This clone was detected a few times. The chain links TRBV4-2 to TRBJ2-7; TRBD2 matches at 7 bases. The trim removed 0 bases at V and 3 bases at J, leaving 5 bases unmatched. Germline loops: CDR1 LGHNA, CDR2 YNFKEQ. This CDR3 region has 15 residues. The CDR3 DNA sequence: TGTGCCAGCAGCCAAGATCACAGCGGGATCTACGAGCAGTACTTC. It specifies CASSQDHSGIYEQYF.

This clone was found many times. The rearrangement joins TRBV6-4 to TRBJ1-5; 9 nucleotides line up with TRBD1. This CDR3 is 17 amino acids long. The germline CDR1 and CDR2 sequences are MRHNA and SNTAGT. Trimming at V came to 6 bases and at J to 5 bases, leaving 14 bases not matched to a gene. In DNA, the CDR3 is TGTGCCAGCAGCATCTTCCTCGACCGGGACAGGGATCAGCCCCAGCATTTT. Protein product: CASSIFLDRDRDQPQHF.

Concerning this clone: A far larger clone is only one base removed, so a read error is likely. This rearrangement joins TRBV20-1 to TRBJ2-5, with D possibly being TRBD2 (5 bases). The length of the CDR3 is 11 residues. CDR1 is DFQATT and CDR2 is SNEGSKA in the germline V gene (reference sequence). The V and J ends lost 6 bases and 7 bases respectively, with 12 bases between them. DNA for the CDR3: TGCAGTGCGAGGACTGTGGGGACCCAGTACTTC. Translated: CSARTVGTQYF.

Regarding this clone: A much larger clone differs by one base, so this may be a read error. CDR3 sequence (DNA): TGTGCCAGCGTCTCTAGCACAGATACGCAGTATTTT. This sequence encodes CASVSSTDTQYF. The chain uses TRBV28 and TRBJ2-3, with unresolved D. V shed 8 bases and J shed 0 bases, with 6 bases lying between them. CDR1 and CDR2 from the germline V gene are MDHEN and SYDVKM. The CDR3 has 12 residues.

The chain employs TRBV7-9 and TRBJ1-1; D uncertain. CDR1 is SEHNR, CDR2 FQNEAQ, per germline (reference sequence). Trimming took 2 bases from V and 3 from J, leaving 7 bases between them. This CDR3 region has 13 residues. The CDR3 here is CASSLNVDTEAFF. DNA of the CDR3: TGTGCCAGCAGCTTAAATGTGGACACTGAAGCTTTCTTT.

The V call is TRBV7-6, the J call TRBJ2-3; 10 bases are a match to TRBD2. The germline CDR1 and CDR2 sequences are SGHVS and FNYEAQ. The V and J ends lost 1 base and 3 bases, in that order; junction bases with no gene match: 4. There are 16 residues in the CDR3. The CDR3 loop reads CASSLVRAGGTDTQYF. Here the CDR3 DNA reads TGTGCCAGCAGCTTAGTCCGAGCGGGGGGGACAGATACGCAGTATTTT.

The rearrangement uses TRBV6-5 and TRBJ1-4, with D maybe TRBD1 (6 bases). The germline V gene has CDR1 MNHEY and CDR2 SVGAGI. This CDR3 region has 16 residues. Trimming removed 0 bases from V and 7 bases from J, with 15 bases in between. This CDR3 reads CASSYSRKRGGEKLFF. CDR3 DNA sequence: TGTGCCAGCAGTTACTCTAGGAAACGAGGGGGTGAAAAACTGTTTTTT.

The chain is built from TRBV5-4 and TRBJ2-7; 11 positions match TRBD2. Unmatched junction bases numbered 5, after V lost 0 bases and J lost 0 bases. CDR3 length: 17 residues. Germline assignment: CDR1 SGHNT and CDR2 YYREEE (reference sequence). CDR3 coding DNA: TGTGCCAGCAGCTTGGGGCTAGCGGGAGGTTCCTCCTACGAGCAGTACTTC. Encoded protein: CASSLGLAGGSSYEQYF.

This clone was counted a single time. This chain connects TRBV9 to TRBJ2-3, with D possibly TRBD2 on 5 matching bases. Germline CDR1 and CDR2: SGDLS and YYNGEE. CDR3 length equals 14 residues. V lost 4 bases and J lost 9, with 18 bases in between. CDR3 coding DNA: TGTGCCAGCAGCCCGTACCCAGGAGAGGGCACGCAGTATTTT. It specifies CASSPYPGEGTQYF.

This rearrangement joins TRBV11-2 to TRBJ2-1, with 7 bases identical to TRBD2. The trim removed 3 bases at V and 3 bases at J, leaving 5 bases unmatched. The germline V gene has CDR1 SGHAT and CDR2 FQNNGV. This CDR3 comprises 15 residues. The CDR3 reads CASSFATSSYNEQFF. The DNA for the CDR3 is TGTGCCAGCAGCTTCGCGACTAGCAGCTACAATGAGCAGTTCTTC.

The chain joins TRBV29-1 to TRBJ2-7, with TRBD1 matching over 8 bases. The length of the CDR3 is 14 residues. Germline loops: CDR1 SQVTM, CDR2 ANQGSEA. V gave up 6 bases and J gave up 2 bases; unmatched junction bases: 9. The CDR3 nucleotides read TGCAGCGTAACGAGGGCAGGGGGCCCCTACGAGCAGTACTTC. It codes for CSVTRAGGPYEQYF.

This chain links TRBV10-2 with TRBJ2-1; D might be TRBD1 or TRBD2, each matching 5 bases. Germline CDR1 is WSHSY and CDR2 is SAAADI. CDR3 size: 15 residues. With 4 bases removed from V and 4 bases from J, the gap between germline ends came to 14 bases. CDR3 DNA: TGCGCCAGCAGTGGGAGGTCGAACAGGTACAATGAGCAGTTCTTC. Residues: CASSGRSNRYNEQFF.

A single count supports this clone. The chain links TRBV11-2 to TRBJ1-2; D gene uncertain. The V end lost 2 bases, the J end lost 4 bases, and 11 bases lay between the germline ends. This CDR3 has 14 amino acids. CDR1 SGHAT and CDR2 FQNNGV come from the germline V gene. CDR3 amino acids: CASSLYQEVYGYTF. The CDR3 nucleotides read TGTGCCAGCAGCTTATATCAGGAGGTCTATGGCTACACCTTC.

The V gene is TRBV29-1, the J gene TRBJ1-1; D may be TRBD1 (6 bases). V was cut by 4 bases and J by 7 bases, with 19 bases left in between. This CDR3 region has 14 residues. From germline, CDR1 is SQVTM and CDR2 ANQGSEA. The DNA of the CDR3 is TGCAGCGTTGGGGGGCAGACAATGAAGAGTGAAGCTTTCTTT. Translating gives CSVGGQTMKSEAFF.

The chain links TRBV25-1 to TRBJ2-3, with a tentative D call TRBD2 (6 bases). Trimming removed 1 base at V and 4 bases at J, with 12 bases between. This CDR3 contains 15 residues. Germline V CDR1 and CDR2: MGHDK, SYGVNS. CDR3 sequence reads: CASSESSGPADTQYF. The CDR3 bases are TGTGCCAGCAGTGAATCCAGCGGGCCCGCAGATACGCAGTATTTT.